This T cell receptor beta chain was retrieved from a study of shared clonotypes between healthy human individuals (dated by TCRdb to about 2020). About the investigation overall: Three men and a couple of women, aged 18 to 49 years, made up the cohort. Different laboratories and diverse techniques were used to prepare libraries and sequence TCR repertoires, to increase sequencing depth and limit assay-specific biases. Each donor's leukapheresis produced roughly between roughly 0.94 and 9.5 billion PBMCs. Blood TCR repertoires of about 5 healthy adults were deeply sequenced to estimate repertoire size and the extent of clonotype sharing between individuals.

The donors were healthy, HIV-negative adults who had no recently reported acute infections or vaccinations. Only Caucasian adults living in Nashville, Tennessee, USA were represented among the donors. For unsorted samples, 75 million to 90 million PBMCs were counted, and genomic DNA was extracted using the QIAamp DNA Blood Mini kit. Blood was obtained by leukapheresis, after which PBMCs were separated by Ficoll-Histopaque density gradient centrifugation and cryopreserved in liquid nitrogen vapor phase. V and J lose 5 bases and 0 bases, and a span of 14 bases separates them. The germline V gene (reference sequence) yields MNHNY for CDR1 and SVGAGI for CDR2. The CDR3 numbers 15 residues from cysteine through phenylalanine. Left in the record is the CDR3 DNA by itself, 45 bases read in frame from the first base. Using the deep immunoSEQ assay, multiplex PCR amplified TCR CDR3 regions from genomic DNA. Genomic DNA extracted from each cell subset was distributed evenly over all wells of several immunoSEQ 96-well plates, and each plate served as one replicate. For unsorted PBMC, each replicate PCR was loaded with approximately 320 ng genomic DNA, equivalent to tens of thousands of T cell genomes. Ten immunoSEQ deep assay plates were used to sequence unsorted PBMC genomic DNA. Purified libraries were quantified with a Qubit 3.0 fluorometer, sized on a Bioanalyzer 2100, and re-quantified with the KAPA Library Quantification kit. Each immunoSEQ 96-well plate was sequenced on its own single-read 150-cycle Illumina NextSeq 550 flow cell. Turning to the authors' computational methods: Because the immunoSEQ output held only junctional sequences and lacked quality scores, the filtering could not match the filtering applied to full-length reads. To assign V/J genes and CDR3, sequences were annotated using PyIR, a Python wrapper for IgBLAST v1.9, with IMGT germline references. Reads were filtered out if the reads had weak V/J assignments (E-value above 1e-6), no CDR3, stop codons, out-of-frame junctions, or ambiguous translated residues. A V3J clonotype was defined by an identical inferred V gene, J gene, and CDR3 amino acid sequence. To compute the percentage overlap between repertoires, the number of shared unique clonotypes was divided by the size of the smaller repertoire. Repertoire richness was assessed with RTK rarefaction, the Chao1 estimator, and Recon v2.1 estimates of unobserved clonotypes. The clones in this table, taken by TCRdb from immuneACCESS, are in-frame only. Not every clone is retained; where verified, under half of the shortfall comes from an unresolved V gene, and the cause of the rest is unknown. The V and J calls and clone size come from that table; D and trimming were worked out from the DNA. Counted in this sample were around 450,000 clones; about 76% of them appeared once. Under 15% of the sample is in the top ten clones.

The investigation overall reported the following: Pairwise subsampling led to the expectation that sequencing depth would affect the degree of clonotype sharing among donors. Sampling was limited to blood, and TCR repertoires in tissue likely differ from TCR repertoires in blood. Because the study included only a small number of donors, the genetic and exposure-history diversity represented was limited.

For this clone: The antigen this receptor binds is unknown. Base qualities are not at hand, and no much larger clone is one base apart.

Sequencing was carried out using PBMCs. The V gene is TRBV6-6 and the J gene is TRBJ2-7; TRBD1 is perhaps the D gene, given 5 matching bases. This TCR came from a middle-aged woman in good health. Some clones in this sample may be carry-over from other donors' samples. The nucleotide sequence is given as TGTGCCAGCAGTCTAGACAGCGATAGCTCCTACGAGCAGTACTTC. This encodes CASSLDSDSSYEQYF.